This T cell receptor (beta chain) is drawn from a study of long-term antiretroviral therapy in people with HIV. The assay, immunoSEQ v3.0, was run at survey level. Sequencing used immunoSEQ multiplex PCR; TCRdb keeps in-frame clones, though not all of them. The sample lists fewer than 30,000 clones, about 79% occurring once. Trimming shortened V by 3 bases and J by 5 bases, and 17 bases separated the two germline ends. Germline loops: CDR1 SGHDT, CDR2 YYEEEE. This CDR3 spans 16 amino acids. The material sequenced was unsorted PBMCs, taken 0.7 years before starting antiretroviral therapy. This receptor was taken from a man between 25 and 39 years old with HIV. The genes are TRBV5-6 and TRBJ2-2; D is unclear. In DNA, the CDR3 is TGTGCCAGCAGCTCCCGACCCCAAGTGTGGACCGGGGAGCTGTTTTTT. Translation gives CASSSRPQVWTGELFF.